This entry concerns a single TCR beta chain. No antigen is known for it. These data originate in a study of blood T cells in healthy people across ages. The study's findings and limits: The study found more naive CD4+ cells and higher diversity in long-lived than aged donors. TCR beta diversity tracked closely with naive T cell percentage.

No fewer than 6.5 million PBMCs went into each sample. A second PCR of about 7 to 12 cycles used a sample-barcoded 5' primer and a J-beta primer mix. MiXCR, applied by TCRdb to the 5' RACE reads, yields one record per CDR3 protein. The sample consists of around 1,500,000 distinct CDR3 sequences, under 30% of them appearing once. Trimming took 5 bases from V and 3 from J; bases not matched to a gene: 7. Germline CDR1 and CDR2: SGHTA and FQGNSA. CDR3 length: 15 amino acids. The specimen sequenced was blood. This rearrangement joins TRBV7-2 to TRBJ1-5; 7 bases align to TRBD1. The TCR comes from a woman in her twenties or thirties in good health. Written as DNA, the CDR3 is TGTGCCAGCAGCCAAAGACAGGGCACCAATCAGCCCCAGCATTTT. This encodes CASSQRQGTNQPQHF.